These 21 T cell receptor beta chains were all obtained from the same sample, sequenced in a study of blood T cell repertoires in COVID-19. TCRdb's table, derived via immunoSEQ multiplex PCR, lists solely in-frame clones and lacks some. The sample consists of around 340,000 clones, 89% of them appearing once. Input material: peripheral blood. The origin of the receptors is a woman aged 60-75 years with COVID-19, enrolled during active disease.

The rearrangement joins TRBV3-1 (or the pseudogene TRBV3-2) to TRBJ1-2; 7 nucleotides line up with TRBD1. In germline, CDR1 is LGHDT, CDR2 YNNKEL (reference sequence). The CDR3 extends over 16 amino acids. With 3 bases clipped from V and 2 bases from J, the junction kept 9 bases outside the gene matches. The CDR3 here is CASSQKTGYLNYGYTF. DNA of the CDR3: TGTGCCAGCAGCCAGAAGACAGGGTATCTCAACTATGGCTACACCTTC.

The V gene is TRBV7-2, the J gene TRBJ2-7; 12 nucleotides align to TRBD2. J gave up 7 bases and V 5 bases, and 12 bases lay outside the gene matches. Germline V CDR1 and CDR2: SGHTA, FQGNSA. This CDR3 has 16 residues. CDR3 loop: CASSHGRTSGEGEQYF. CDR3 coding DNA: TGTGCCAGCAGCCACGGTAGGACTAGCGGGGAGGGTGAGCAGTACTTC.

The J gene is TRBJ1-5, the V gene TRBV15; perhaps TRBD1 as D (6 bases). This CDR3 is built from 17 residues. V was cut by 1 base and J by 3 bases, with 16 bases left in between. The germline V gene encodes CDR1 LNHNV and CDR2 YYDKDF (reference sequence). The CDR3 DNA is TGTGCCACCAGCAGAGTCAGGGGTGGGGGTACCAATCAGCCCCAGCATTTT. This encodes CATSRVRGGGTNQPQHF.

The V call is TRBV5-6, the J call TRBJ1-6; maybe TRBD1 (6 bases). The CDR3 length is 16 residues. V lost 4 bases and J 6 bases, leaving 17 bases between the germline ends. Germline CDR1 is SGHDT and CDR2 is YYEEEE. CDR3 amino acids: CASSRGHRGGNSPLHF. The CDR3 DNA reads TGTGCCAGCAGCCGGGGACACCGTGGGGGTAATTCACCCCTCCACTTT.

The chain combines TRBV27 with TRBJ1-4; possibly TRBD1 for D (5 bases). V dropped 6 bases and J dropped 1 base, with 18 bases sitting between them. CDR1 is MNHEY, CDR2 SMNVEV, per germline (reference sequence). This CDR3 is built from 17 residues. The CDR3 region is CASRRYGRGGTNEKLFF. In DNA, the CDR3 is TGTGCCAGCAGAAGATATGGACGGGGGGGAACTAATGAAAAACTGTTTTTT.

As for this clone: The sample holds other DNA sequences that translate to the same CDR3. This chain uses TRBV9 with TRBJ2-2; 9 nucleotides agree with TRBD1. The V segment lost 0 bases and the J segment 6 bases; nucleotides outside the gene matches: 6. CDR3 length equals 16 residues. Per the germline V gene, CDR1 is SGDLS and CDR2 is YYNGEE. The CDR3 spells CASSVVGQGFSGELFF. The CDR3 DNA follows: TGTGCCAGCAGCGTAGTGGGACAGGGATTCTCCGGGGAGCTGTTTTTT.

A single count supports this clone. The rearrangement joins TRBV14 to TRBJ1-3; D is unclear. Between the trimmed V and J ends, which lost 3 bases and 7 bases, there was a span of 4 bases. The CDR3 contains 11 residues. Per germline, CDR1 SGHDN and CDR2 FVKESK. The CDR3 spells CASSQRNTIYF. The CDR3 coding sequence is TGTGCCAGCAGCCAGCGGAACACCATATATTTT.

The CDR3: CASSRSGSYNSPLHF. CDR3 in DNA: TGTGCCAGCTCACGTTCGGGCTCCTATAATTCACCCCTCCACTTT. The chain is built from TRBV18 and TRBJ1-6; no clear D gene. Trimming left V 4 bases short and J 0 bases short, with 7 bases between. Looked up from germline, CDR1 is KGHSH and CDR2 is LQKENI. This CDR3 spans 15 amino acids.

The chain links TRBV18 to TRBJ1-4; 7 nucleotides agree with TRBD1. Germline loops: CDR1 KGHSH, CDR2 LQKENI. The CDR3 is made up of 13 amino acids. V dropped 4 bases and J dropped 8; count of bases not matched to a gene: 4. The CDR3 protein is CASSLQGGEKLFF. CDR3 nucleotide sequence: TGTGCCAGCTCACTTCAGGGGGGCGAAAAACTGTTTTTT.

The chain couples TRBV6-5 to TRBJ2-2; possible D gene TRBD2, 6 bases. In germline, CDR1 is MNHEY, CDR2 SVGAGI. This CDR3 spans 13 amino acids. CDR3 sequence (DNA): TGTGCATCCAGCCGTGGGGGGTCCGGGGAGCTGTTTTTT. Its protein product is CASSRGGSGELFF.

The CDR3 coding sequence is TGTGCCAGCAGGTCTACAGGGGATGGATCACCCCTCCACTTT. It encodes CASRSTGDGSPLHF. The genes are TRBV6-5 and TRBJ1-6, with TRBD1 matching 7 bases. The junction had 9 bases not matched to a gene; V was cut back by 6 bases and J by 10 bases. The length of the CDR3 is 14 residues. In germline, CDR1 is MNHEY, CDR2 SVGAGI.

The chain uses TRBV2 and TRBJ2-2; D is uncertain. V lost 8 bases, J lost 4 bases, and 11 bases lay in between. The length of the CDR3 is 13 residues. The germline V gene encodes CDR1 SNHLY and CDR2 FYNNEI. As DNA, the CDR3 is TGTGCCAGCGGAGTGACGGGCACCGGGGAGCTGTTTTTT. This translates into CASGVTGTGELFF.

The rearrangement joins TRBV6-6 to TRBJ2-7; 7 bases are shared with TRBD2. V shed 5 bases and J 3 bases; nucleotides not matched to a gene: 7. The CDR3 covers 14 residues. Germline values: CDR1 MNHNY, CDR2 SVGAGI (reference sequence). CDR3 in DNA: TGTGCCAGCAGTCGTACGGGGGGAATCTACGAGCAGTACTTC. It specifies CASSRTGGIYEQYF.

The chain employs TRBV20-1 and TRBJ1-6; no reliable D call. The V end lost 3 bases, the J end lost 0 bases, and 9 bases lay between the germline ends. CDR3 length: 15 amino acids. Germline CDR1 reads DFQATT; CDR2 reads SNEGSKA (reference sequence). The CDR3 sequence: CSASLPSSYNSPLHF. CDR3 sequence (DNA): TGCAGTGCTAGTTTACCTAGCTCCTATAATTCACCCCTCCACTTT.

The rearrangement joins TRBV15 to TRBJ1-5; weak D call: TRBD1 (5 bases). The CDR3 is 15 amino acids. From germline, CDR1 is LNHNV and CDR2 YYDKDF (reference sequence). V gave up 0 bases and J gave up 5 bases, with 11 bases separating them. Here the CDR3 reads CATSRDPSGDQPQHF. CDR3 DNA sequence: TGTGCCACCAGCAGAGACCCCTCGGGGGATCAGCCCCAGCATTTT.

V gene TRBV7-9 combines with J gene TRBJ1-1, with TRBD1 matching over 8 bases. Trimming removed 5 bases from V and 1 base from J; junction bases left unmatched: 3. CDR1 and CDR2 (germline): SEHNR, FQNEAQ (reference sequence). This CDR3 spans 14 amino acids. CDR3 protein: CASSRTGTNTEAFF. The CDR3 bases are TGTGCCAGCAGCCGGACAGGGACGAACACTGAAGCTTTCTTT.

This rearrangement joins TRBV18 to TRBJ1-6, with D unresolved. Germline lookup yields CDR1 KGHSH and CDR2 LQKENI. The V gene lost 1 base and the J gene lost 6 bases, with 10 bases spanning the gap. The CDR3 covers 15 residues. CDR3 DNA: TGTGCCAGCTCACCACTGGAGACTGCTAATTCACCCCTCCACTTT. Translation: CASSPLETANSPLHF.

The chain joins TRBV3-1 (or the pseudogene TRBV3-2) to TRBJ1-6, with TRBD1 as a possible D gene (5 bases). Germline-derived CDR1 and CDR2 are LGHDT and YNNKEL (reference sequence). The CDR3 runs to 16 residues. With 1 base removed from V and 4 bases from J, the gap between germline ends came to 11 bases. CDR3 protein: CASSQVSTAYNSPLHF. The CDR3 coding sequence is TGTGCCAGCAGCCAAGTATCGACAGCATATAATTCACCCCTCCACTTT.

This chain's CDR3 is CASRGDQETQYF. The CDR3 nucleotides read TGTGCCAGCAGAGGGGACCAAGAGACCCAGTACTTC. V is TRBV2 and J is TRBJ2-5, with a possible D match to TRBD1 (5 bases). CDR1 is SNHLY and CDR2 is FYNNEI in the germline V gene. V lost 6 bases and J 0 bases, leaving 5 bases between the germline ends. The CDR3 consists of 12 residues.

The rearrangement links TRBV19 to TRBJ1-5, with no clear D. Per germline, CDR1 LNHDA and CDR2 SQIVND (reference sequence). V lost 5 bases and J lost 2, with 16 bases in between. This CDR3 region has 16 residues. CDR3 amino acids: CASSAPLGRGNQPQHF. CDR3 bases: TGTGCCAGTAGTGCTCCCCTGGGGAGGGGCAATCAGCCCCAGCATTTT.

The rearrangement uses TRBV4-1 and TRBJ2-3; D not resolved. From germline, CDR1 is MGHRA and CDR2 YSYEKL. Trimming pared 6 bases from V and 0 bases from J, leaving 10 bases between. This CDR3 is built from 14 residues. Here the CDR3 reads CASRDRQSTDTQYF. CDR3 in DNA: TGCGCCAGCAGAGACCGACAAAGCACAGATACGCAGTATTTT.